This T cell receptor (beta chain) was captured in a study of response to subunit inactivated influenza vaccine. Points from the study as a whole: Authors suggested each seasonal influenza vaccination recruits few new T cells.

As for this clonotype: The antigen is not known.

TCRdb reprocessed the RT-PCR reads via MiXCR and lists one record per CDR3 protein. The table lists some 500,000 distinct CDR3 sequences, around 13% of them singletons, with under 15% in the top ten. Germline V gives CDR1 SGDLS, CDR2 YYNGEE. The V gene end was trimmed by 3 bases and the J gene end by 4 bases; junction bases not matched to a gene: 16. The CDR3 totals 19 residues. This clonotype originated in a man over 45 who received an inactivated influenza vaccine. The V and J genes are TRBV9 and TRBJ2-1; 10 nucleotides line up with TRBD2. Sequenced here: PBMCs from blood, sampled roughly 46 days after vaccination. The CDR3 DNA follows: TGTGCCAGCAGCGCTGAGGTTAGCGGGAGGCCGGTTCGATACAATGAGCAGTTCTTC. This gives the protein CASSAEVSGRPVRYNEQFF. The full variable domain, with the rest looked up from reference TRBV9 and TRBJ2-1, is DSGVTQTPKHLITATGQRVTLRCSPRSGDLSVYWYQQSLDQGLQFLIQYYNGEERAKGNILERFSAQQFPDLHSELNLSSLELGDSALYFCASSAEVSGRPVRYNEQFFGPGTRLTVL.